This T cell receptor beta chain was documented in a study of blood T cell repertoires in COVID-19. Germline V gene sequence: CDR1 KGHSH, CDR2 LQKENI. Trimming left V 0 bases short and J 3 bases short, with 12 bases between. CDR3 size: 15 residues. Clones were read by immunoSEQ multiplex PCR, and TCRdb kept only the in-frame ones, dropping some. The sample comprises hundreds of thousands of clones, approximately 83% of which are singletons, and over 9% rests with the top ten. The clonotype was recovered from a woman in her forties or fifties who had recovered from COVID-19. Sequenced: peripheral blood. The chain couples TRBV18 to TRBJ2-7, with a possible D match to TRBD1 (6 bases). The CDR3 DNA is TGTGCCAGCTCACCACCAAGCCAGGGGTTCTACGAGCAGTACTTC. Protein: CASSPPSQGFYEQYF.